Following are 5 T cell receptor beta chains from one sample sequenced in a study of blood T cell repertoires in COVID-19. TCRdb's table, derived via immunoSEQ multiplex PCR, lists solely in-frame clones and lacks some. The table has 310,000 or so clones, roughly 89% seen once; the top ten hold approximately 9%. The sequenced sample was PBMCs or T cells enriched from blood (not recorded which). These receptors were obtained from a woman aged 18-29 years who had recovered from COVID-19.

The chain has TRBV27 and TRBJ1-2; D is possibly TRBD1 (5 bases). The CDR3 covers 15 residues. Trimming took off 8 bases at V and 0 bases at J, with 16 bases between the two ends. Germline V CDR1 and CDR2: MNHEY, SMNVEV (reference sequence). This CDR3 reads CASRGLRASNYGYTF. The CDR3 DNA follows: TGTGCCAGCCGGGGACTTAGGGCTTCTAACTATGGCTACACCTTC.

This chain uses TRBV7-3 with TRBJ2-7, with D perhaps TRBD1 (6 bases). V lost 2 bases, J lost 5 bases, and 13 bases lay in between. The CDR3 is made up of 14 amino acids. Germline V lookup: CDR1 SGHTA, CDR2 FQGTGA. CDR3 bases: TGTGCCAGCAGCTTATCGGCAGGGGCCCACGAGCAGTACTTC. This sequence encodes CASSLSAGAHEQYF. Combining the CDR3 with reference TRBV7-3 and TRBJ2-7 gives the whole variable domain GAGVSQTPSNKVTEKGKYVELRCDPISGHTALYWYRQSLGQGPEFLIYFQGTGAADDSGLPNDRFFAVRPEGSVSTLKIQRTERGDSAVYLCASSLSAGAHEQYFGPGTRLTVT.

Concerning this clone: Without the conserved terminal phenylalanine or tryptophan, this CDR3 likely stems from a read error. The DNA is left out, because the CDR3 cannot be placed on it with certainty; the CDR3 is given as TCRdb lists it. V is TRBV28 and J is TRBJ1-5; TRBD1, the table's D call, was not compared with the DNA. From germline, CDR1 is MDHEN and CDR2 SYDVKM. The CDR3 contains 12 residues when both ends are counted. The CDR3 reads CASSQGQLRFSL.

The chain joins TRBV10-3 to TRBJ1-2; D not resolved. From germline, CDR1 is ENHRY and CDR2 SYGVKD. This CDR3 is built from 15 residues. The V end lost 0 bases, the J end lost 3 bases, and 11 bases lay between the germline ends. The chain's CDR3 is CAISESAGRDYGYTF. CDR3 in DNA: TGTGCCATCAGTGAGTCGGCAGGTCGCGACTATGGCTACACCTTC.

The chain links TRBV2 to TRBJ1-5; 9 nucleotides match TRBD1. Trimming cost V 8 bases and J 7 bases; bases outside gene matches: 9. Germline loops: CDR1 SNHLY, CDR2 FYNNEI. The CDR3 consists of 14 residues. CDR3 region: CASGNTGGHQPQHF. The CDR3 coding sequence is TGTGCCAGCGGCAATACAGGGGGCCACCAGCCCCAGCATTTT.